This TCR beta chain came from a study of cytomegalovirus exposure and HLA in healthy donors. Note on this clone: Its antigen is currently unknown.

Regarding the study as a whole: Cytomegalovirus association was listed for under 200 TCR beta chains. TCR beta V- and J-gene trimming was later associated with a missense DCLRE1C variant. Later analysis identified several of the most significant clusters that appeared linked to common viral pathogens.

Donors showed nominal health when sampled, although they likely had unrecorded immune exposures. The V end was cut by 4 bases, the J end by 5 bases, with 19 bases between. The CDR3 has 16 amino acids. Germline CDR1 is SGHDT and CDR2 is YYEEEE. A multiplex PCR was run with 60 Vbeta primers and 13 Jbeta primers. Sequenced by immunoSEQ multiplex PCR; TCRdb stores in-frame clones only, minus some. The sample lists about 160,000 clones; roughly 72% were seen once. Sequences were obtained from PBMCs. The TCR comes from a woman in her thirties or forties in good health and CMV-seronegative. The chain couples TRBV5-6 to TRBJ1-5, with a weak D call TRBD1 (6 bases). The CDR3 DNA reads TGTGCCAGCAGCGCCGGGATGGGGGCTGGGGATCAGCCCCAGCATTTT. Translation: CASSAGMGAGDQPQHF.